This T cell receptor (beta chain) is from a study of T cell changes during pregnancy in multiple sclerosis (dated by TCRdb to 2018 to 2020). For the study in its entirety: The study examined how the T cell repertoire changed over the course of pregnancy in women with multiple sclerosis.

Libraries were built with the immunoSEQ multiplex PCR assay. The immuneACCESS repertoire file appears here via TCRdb, limited to in-frame rearrangements. These files lack a portion of the clones; in checked studies, under half of the deficit traces to unresolved V genes, and the cause of the others is not known. The sample table records under 70,000 clones; about nine tenths of these occur just once. Over 1% of the sample rests with the top ten. Germline trimming: 4 bases from V, 5 bases from J; junction bases outside gene matches: 5. CDR1 and CDR2 (SGHVS, FQNEAQ) derive from the germline V gene. The cysteine opens and the phenylalanine closes a CDR3 of 15 amino acids. Only the CDR3 DNA stays, 45 bases, in frame from base 1. Points on this clone: Its antigen specificity is not known. No base qualities exist here, and no much larger clone lies one base off it.

The source material was peripheral blood, sampled after pregnancy. Recombination connected TRBV7-8 to TRBJ2-1; 10 bases in between match TRBD2. The TCR was taken from a female donor in good health, enrolled as a control in a pregnancy study. The CDR3 region: CASSSSGGDHNEQFF. In nucleotide form, the sequence is TGTGCCAGCAGCTCAAGCGGGGGGGACCACAATGAGCAGTTCTTC.